This T cell receptor beta chain was sequenced for a study of T cells in women clearing cervical HPV infection (dated by TCRdb to 2017 to 2018). As for the study more broadly: Cases were 25 women with histologically confirmed HPV16-related CIN3 or worse, including a couple of invasive cancers. The controls were around 25 women whose single incident HPV16 infection cleared within 12 months with no development of precancer or cancer. Since HLA typing was available for only a few women, HLA type could not be ruled out as a confounder. Five blinded duplicates per group were added as quality controls, so that roughly 60 samples were obtained: some 50 participants and some 10 replicates. Blood from cases was collected at the visit where the lesion was first found, while blood from controls was collected once the infection could no longer be detected. In the parent cohort, some 10,000 women aged 18 or older were enrolled in Guanacaste, Costa Rica, during about 1992 to 1994 and were followed for roughly 7 years. Among cases, blood sampling came a median of roughly 150 days after lesion detection, with an interquartile range of about 80 to 210 days. Nested within Costa Rica's Guanacaste HPV Natural History Study, an exploratory proof-of-principle case-control study compared TCR repertoires across cervical HPV16 outcomes. Cases and controls were matched on year of sample collection and on age within five years. Median age was roughly 35 years in cases versus approximately 37 in controls, and baseline characteristics did not differ significantly. General conclusions and limits of the study: The cross-sectional design could not show whether associations preceded infection or resulted from it; effector/memory subsets and HPV-specific T cells were not isolated. TCR repertoire richness was significantly higher in CIN3+ cases than in controls across sequencing depths, while evenness did not differ. T-cell numbers per sample were unknown, so richness differences could reflect varying T-cell content rather than repertoire biology. By combining richness with V gene abundances, random forest classifiers separated cases from controls with an estimated AUC of about 0.86. Lower TRBV6-7 relative abundance was observed in cases than in controls (about 0.1% versus 0.15%; Bonferroni P = 0.0008).

TCR beta CDR3 regions were amplified by multiplex PCR from an average of about 1,100 ng genomic DNA per sample using the immunoSEQ assay. To correct primer bias, the assay used a complete synthetic TCR repertoire to set an amplification baseline. Amplicons were sequenced on the Illumina platform. The study's processing was this. Sequences were error-corrected by clustering with frequency ratios and a modified nearest-neighbor algorithm and were then analyzed in the immunoSEQ Analyzer with IMGT gene definitions. At each rarefaction depth, TCR richness and evenness were averaged across 20 rarefaction repeats, and any sample with fewer sequences than the depth was left out. Wilcoxon rank sum tests with FDR correction were used to compare V, D and J gene relative abundances between the groups. For the blinded duplicates, the intraclass correlation was over 95% for TCR richness and averaged 76.4% across more than 60 gene segments. Here the immuneACCESS table is served through TCRdb, limited to in-frame sequences with V and J called. Missing clones are a known gap in these copies; in checked studies unresolved V genes cover under half, and the rest lacks a known reason. Clonal size and the V and J genes are those of that table, whereas D and trimming came from the DNA. The table for this sample shows tens of thousands of clones. The ten top clones hold 3% to 3.5% of the sample.

Note on this clone: What antigen it recognizes has not been identified. The junction departs from the called germline gene at one end, perhaps through a read error. The read ends 3 residues early relative to the CDR3; the germline J gene fills the gap. The same CDR3 can be traced to other DNA sequences in this sample.

Every participant had a single incident cervical HPV16 infection, and women with prevalent HPV16 infections were excluded. Cervical HPV DNA was detected by MY09/MY11 PCR, and genotyping was performed by dot-blot hybridization. Around 15 mL of heparinized blood was centrifuged, after which the buffy coat was aliquoted, frozen at -30 degrees C, and then stored at -80 degrees C. QIAGEN kits were used to extract genomic DNA from the buffy coat specimens. The germline V gene encodes CDR1 SGHRS and CDR2 YFSETQ. Counted from cysteine to phenylalanine, this CDR3 has 17 amino acids. Part of the CDR3 DNA is given, 42 bases translated from base 1.

Sequencing input: blood buffy coat. The receptor comes from a woman between 18 and 75 years old with a cervical HPV16 infection that either progressed to CIN3+ or cleared (not recorded which). Recombination linked TRBV5-1 to TRBJ1-3; matching of 6 bases hints at TRBD1 as the D gene. The CDR3 amino acid sequence is: CASSITRPGHTGNTIYF. The sequenced part of the CDR3 DNA is TGCGCCAGCAGCATCACTCGTCCGGGACATACTGGAAACACT.